This T cell receptor beta chain was documented in a study of blood T cell repertoires in COVID-19. Adults between about 18 and 95 years of age took part from approximately 24 US areas. Clinical history as reported by participants underpinned cohort assignment. The germline CDR1 and CDR2 sequences are LNHDA and SQIVND (reference sequence). This CDR3 spans 11 amino acids. V was trimmed by 6 bases and J by 8 bases, leaving 10 bases between them. Data came from immunoSEQ multiplex PCR; TCRdb stores just in-frame clones and leaves some out. The repertoire holds some 150,000 clones, almost 80% seen once, with under 3% in the top ten.

The source is a woman in her 50s who had recovered from COVID-19. The chain combines TRBV19 with TRBJ1-2, with no clear D. Sequenced: PBMCs or T cells enriched from blood (not recorded which). The CDR3, as DNA: TGTGCCAGTAGACGAGAGGAGGGCTACACCTTC. Its protein product is CASRREEGYTF.